The 4 T cell receptor beta chains in this list originate from one sample, sequenced in a study of control samples from healthy donors and cancer patients. Data came from immunoSEQ multiplex PCR; TCRdb stores just in-frame clones and leaves some out. Among some 160,000 clones listed, over 85% were seen once. Sequenced input: blood. The origin of the receptors is a woman in her thirties or forties in good health.

The rearrangement joins TRBV24-1 to TRBJ2-1; unclear D gene. The CDR3 has 16 amino acids. The V gene lost 2 bases and the J gene lost 0 bases, with 10 bases spanning the gap. Germline V gene data show CDR1 as KGHDR and CDR2 as SFDVKD. The DNA of the CDR3 is TGTGCCACCAGTGATTCGGACGGTCGCTCCTACAATGAGCAGTTCTTC. Translated, it gives CATSDSDGRSYNEQFF.

This clone was detected once. V is TRBV6-5 and J is TRBJ2-5; tentatively, D is TRBD1 (5 bases). The V end lost 5 bases, the J end lost 5 bases, and 9 bases lay between the germline ends. The CDR3 contains 12 residues. CDR1 is MNHEY and CDR2 is SVGAGI in the germline V gene. CDR3 amino acids: CASSQGWETQYF. The CDR3 coding sequence is TGTGCCAGCAGTCAGGGATGGGAGACCCAGTACTTC.

The V gene is TRBV9, the J gene TRBJ2-1; the D is unclear. The CDR3 loop spans 16 amino acids. Trimming shortened V by 0 bases and J by 7 bases, and 17 bases separated the two germline ends. Germline V gene data show CDR1 as SGDLS and CDR2 as YYNGEE. CDR3 bases: TGTGCCAGCAGCGTAGAGGATAGAGGTCTACCAAATGAGCAGTTCTTC. It specifies CASSVEDRGLPNEQFF.

This clone was picked up one time. The V and J genes are TRBV5-4 and TRBJ2-1; D is unclear. The CDR3 sequence is 11 residues long. The V gene's germline CDR1 is SGHNT and CDR2 YYREEE (reference sequence). V lost 4 bases to trimming and J lost 8 bases, with 7 bases between them. The CDR3 loop is CASSRRDEQFF. The CDR3 DNA sequence: TGTGCCAGCAGCCGTCGCGATGAGCAGTTCTTC.